A selection of T cell receptor beta chains follows, all from one sample in a study of identical twins. TCRdb re-called the 5' RACE reads with MiXCR, one entry per CDR3 protein. The sample has about 240,000 distinct CDR3 sequences, roughly an eighth seen once. These same data were also listed under a study on yellow fever vaccine responses in identical twins.

Sequencing used memory (CD45RO+) T cells sorted from blood. These receptors came from a woman under 30 in good health. The conserved cysteine and the conserved F or W are not part of the CDR3 here. The order of the fields is V gene, clone size, CDR3 protein. Part of the rows lack a size; the others show once, few, many or a class for expanded clones.

V gene: TRBV7-9; clone size: few; CDR3 protein: ASSSPQGSISSYEQY
V gene: TRBV2; clone size: few; CDR3 protein: ASSFTGTAKNIQY
V gene: TRBV9; clone size: few; CDR3 protein: ASSARVGTEAF
V gene: TRBV20-1; clone size: few; CDR3 protein: SAHPGLTYEQY
V gene: TRBV18; clone size: many; CDR3 protein: ASSPGTSGSNEQF
V gene: TRBV2; clone size: NA; CDR3 protein: ASQLATDTQY
V gene: TRBV4-3; clone size: NA; CDR3 protein: ASSQERISEQF
V gene: TRBV6-6; clone size: NA; CDR3 protein: ASSYGVTQY
V gene: TRBV5-1; clone size: few; CDR3 protein: ASSLQGGAGYGYT
V gene: TRBV13; clone size: NA; CDR3 protein: ASSLARSLYEQY
V gene: TRBV4-1; clone size: few; CDR3 protein: ASSPGARGTEAF
V gene: TRBV5-1; clone size: few; CDR3 protein: ASSLKVSYTGELF
V gene: TRBV5-1; clone size: NA; CDR3 protein: ASSWNQGGLF
V gene: TRBV29-1; clone size: many; CDR3 protein: SVGSGGNTGELF
V gene: TRBV20-1; clone size: NA; CDR3 protein: SARVGSEAF
V gene: TRBV7-9; clone size: few; CDR3 protein: ASSLAPLYEQY
V gene: TRBV6-2/TRBV6-3; clone size: many; CDR3 protein: ASSYSTSGSGELF
V gene: TRBV5-1; clone size: NA; CDR3 protein: ASSLTSVSDNEQF
V gene: TRBV4-3; clone size: few; CDR3 protein: ASSQDRRNTGELF
V gene: TRBV28; clone size: many; CDR3 protein: ASSGDRDQPQH
V gene: TRBV7-2; clone size: many; CDR3 protein: ASSPAWTGELF
V gene: TRBV5-1; clone size: NA; CDR3 protein: ASSLERPPYNEQF
V gene: TRBV3-1; clone size: many; CDR3 protein: ASSLIHLGRNTGELF
V gene: TRBV19; clone size: NA; CDR3 protein: ASSSQSPGSLGTGELF
V gene: TRBV4-1; clone size: many; CDR3 protein: ASSQESGGDFRELF
V gene: TRBV11-2; clone size: NA; CDR3 protein: ASSLGQGSETQY